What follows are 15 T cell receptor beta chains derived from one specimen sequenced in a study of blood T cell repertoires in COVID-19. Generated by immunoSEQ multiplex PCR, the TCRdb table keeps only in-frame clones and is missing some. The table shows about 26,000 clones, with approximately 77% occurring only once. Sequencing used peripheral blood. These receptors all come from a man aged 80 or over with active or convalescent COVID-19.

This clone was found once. CDR3 coding DNA: TGCGCCAGCAGCCAAGATCTAACTAGCGGGATCTATTTTCCGGCGCAGTATTTT. Protein product: CASSQDLTSGIYFPAQYF. V is TRBV4-3 and J is TRBJ2-3; 10 bases match TRBD2. Germline V lookup: CDR1 LGHNA, CDR2 YSLEER. Trimming cost V 0 bases and J 10 bases; bases outside gene matches: 16. The CDR3 has 18 residues.

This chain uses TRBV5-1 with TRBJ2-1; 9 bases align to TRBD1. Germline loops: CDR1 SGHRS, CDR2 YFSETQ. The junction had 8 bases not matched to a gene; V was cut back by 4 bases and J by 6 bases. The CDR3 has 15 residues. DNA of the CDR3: TGCGCCAGCAGCAGAGAGGGACAGGGACTCAATGAGCAGTTCTTC. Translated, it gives CASSREGQGLNEQFF.

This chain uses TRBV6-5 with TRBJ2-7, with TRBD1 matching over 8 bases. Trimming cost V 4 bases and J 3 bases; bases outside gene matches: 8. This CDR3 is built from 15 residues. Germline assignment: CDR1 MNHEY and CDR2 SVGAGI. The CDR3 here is CASSSSGQGLYEQYF. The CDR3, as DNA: TGTGCCAGCAGTTCGTCTGGACAGGGACTCTACGAGCAGTACTTC.

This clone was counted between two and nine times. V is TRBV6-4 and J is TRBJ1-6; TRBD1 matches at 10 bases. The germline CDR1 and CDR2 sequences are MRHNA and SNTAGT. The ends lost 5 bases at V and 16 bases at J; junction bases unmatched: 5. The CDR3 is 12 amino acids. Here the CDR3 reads CASSTGTGALHF. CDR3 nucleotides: TGTGCCAGCAGTACCGGGACAGGGGCTCTCCACTTT.

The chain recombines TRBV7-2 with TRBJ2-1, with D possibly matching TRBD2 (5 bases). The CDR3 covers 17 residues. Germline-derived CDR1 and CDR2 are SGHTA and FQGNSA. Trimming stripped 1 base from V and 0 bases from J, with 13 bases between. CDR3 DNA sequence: TGTGCCAGCAGCTTAGAGGGTCTAGCCAGCTCCTACAATGAGCAGTTCTTC. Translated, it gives CASSLEGLASSYNEQFF.

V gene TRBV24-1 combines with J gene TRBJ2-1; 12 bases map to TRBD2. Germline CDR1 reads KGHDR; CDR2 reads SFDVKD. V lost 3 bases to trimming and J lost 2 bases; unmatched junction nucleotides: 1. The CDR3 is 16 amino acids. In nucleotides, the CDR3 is TGTGCCACCAGTGATGGACTAGCGGGGACCTACAATGAGCAGTTCTTC. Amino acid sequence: CATSDGLAGTYNEQFF.

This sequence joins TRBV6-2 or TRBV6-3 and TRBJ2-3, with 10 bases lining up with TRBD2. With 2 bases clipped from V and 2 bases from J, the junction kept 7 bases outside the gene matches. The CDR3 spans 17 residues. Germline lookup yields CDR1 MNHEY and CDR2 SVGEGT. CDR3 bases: TGTGCCAGCAGTTACGGGGCTAGCGGGGGACTCACAGATACGCAGTATTTT. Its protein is CASSYGASGGLTDTQYF.

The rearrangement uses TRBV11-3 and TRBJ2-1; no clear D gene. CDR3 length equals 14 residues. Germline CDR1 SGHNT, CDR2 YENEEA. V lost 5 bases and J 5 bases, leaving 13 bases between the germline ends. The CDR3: CASSRDVVDNEQFF. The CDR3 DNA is TGTGCCAGCAGCCGAGATGTCGTCGACAATGAGCAGTTCTTC. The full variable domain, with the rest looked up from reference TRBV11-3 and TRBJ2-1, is EAGVVQSPRYKIIEKKQPVAFWCNPISGHNTLYWYLQNLGQGPELLIRYENEEAVDDSQLPKDRFSAERLKGVDSTLKIQPAELGDSAVYLCASSRDVVDNEQFFGPGTRLTVL.

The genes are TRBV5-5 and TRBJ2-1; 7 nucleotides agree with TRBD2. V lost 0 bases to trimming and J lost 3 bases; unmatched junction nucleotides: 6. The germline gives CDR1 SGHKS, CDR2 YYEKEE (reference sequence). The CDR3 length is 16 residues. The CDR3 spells CASSLASASGYNEQFF. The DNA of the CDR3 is TGTGCCAGCAGCTTGGCCTCCGCTAGCGGCTACAATGAGCAGTTCTTC.

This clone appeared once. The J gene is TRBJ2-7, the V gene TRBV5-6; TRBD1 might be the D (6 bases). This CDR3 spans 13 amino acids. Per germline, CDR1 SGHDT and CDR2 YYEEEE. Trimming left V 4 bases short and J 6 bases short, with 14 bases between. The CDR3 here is CASSPTGSGEQYF. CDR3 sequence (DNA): TGTGCCAGCAGCCCAACAGGGTCCGGCGAGCAGTACTTC. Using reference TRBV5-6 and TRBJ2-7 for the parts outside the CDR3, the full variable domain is DAGVTQSPTHLIKTRGQQVTLRCSPKSGHDTVSWYQQALGQGPQFIFQYYEEEERQRGNFPDRFSGHQFPNYSSELNVNALLLGDSALYLCASSPTGSGEQYFGPGTRLTVT.

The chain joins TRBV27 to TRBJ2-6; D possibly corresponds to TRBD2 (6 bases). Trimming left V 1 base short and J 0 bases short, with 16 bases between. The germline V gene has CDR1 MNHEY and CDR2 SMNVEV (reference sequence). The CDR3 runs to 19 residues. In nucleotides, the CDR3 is TGTGCCAGCAGTTTATTCGGAGGGTTCGAAAGCTCTGGGGCCAACGTCCTGACTTTC. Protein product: CASSLFGGFESSGANVLTF.

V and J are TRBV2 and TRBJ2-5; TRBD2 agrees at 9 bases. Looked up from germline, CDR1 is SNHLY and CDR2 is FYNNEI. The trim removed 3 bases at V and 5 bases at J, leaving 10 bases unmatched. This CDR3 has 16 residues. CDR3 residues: CASSEWLASGAETQYF. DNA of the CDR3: TGTGCCAGCAGTGAGTGGTTGGCTAGCGGGGCGGAGACCCAGTACTTC.

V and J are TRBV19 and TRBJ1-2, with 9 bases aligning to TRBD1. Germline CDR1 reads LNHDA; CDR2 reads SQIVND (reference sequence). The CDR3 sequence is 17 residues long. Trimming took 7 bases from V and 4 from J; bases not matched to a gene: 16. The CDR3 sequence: CASTDRSGTGNLYGYTF. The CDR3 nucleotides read TGTGCCAGTACCGATAGGTCGGGGACAGGGAACCTCTATGGCTACACCTTC.

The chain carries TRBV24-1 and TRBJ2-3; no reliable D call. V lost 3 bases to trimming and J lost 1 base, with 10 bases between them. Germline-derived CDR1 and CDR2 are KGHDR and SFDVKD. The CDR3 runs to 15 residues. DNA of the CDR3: TGTGCCACCAGTGATCTCGTGGGCGGCACAGATACGCAGTATTTT. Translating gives CATSDLVGGTDTQYF.

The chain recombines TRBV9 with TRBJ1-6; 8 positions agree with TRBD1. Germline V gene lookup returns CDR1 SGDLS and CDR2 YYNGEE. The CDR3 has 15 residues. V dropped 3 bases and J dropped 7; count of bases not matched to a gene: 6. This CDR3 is CASSATPGGNSPLHF. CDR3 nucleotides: TGTGCCAGCAGCGCGACGCCAGGGGGCAATTCACCCCTCCACTTT.